Below, one T cell receptor beta chain is given with its context. This specimen comes from a study of blood T cell repertoires in COVID-19. V dropped 4 bases and J dropped 6; count of bases not matched to a gene: 1. The CDR3 sequence is 13 residues long. Germline V gives CDR1 MRHNA, CDR2 SNTAGT. Libraries were prepared by immunoSEQ multiplex PCR; TCRdb keeps only in-frame clonotypes and omits some of them. The table has roughly 260,000 clones, more than 70% seen once. The TCR originated in a woman aged 18-35 years with acute or convalescent COVID-19. Sequenced input: peripheral blood. The chain couples TRBV6-4 to TRBJ2-1; TRBD1 matches at 9 bases. CDR3 amino acids: CASSVTGGNEQFF. The DNA of the CDR3 is TGTGCCAGCAGTGTGACAGGGGGCAATGAGCAGTTCTTC.